A selection of T cell receptor beta chains follows, all from one sample in a study of cytomegalovirus exposure and HLA in healthy donors. TCRdb's copy holds only in-frame clones and misses some; the assay was immunoSEQ multiplex PCR. There are about 190,000 clones in the sample; just under 75% occur only once, and under 5% lies in the top ten. Sequenced: PBMCs. Receptors were obtained from a young man in good health and CMV-seropositive. Both conserved end residues are part of each CDR3. The D gene is left open where the match is weak. A row's size may be missing; if present it is once, few, many or a size class.

J gene,V gene,clone size,D gene,CDR3 DNA,CDR3 protein
TRBJ2-3,TRBV5-1,-,-,TGCGCCAGCAGCCAGTGGGGTGGGAGTGGAAGGACAGATACGCAGTATTTT,CASSQWGGSGRTDTQYF
TRBJ2-7,TRBV25-1,-,-,TGTGCCAGCACCAACAGCGGCCTCCGTTTTGGGGAGCAGTACTTC,CASTNSGLRFGEQYF
TRBJ2-4,TRBV1,-,-,TGCACCAGCAGCCGGACTAGCGGGATTGTGGTGTACTTC,CTSSRTSGIVVYF
TRBJ2-6,TRBV7-9,few,TRBD1,TGTGCCGGGTACAGGGGACGCTCTGGGGCCAACGTCCTGACTTTC,CAGYRGRSGANVLTF
TRBJ2-7,TRBV28,few,TRBD2,TGTGCCAGCACTTACCCCCTAGCGGGAGGGACCTACGAGCAGTACTTC,CASTYPLAGGTYEQYF
TRBJ2-1,TRBV7-3,few,-,TGTTCCAGCAGCTTACGAGCCGAGACAGGCTTCTACAATGAGCAGTTCTTC,CSSSLRAETGFYNEQFF
TRBJ2-7,TRBV7-2,-,-,TGTGCCAGCAGCTTAGTACAGTCCTACGAGCAGTACTTC,CASSLVQSYEQYF
TRBJ2-1,TRBV6-1,-,-,TGTGCCAGCGGCAAGCAGCGGAACAATGAGCAGTTCTTC,CASGKQRNNEQFF
TRBJ2-2,TRBV27,-,TRBD2,TGTGCCAGCAACCCCTCCCTAGCGGGGGGGCTTAACGGGGAGCTGTTTTTT,CASNPSLAGGLNGELFF
TRBJ1-5,TRBV2,once,-,TGTGCCAGCAGGCGATATAACAATCAGCCCCAGCATTTT,CASRRYNNQPQHF
TRBJ2-1,TRBV7-9,-,-,TGTGCCAGCAGCTTAGCGGGGGCTCGGAATGAGCAGTTCTTC,CASSLAGARNEQFF
TRBJ2-7,TRBV7-2,-,TRBD2,TGTGCCACCACCCCTAGCGGGGGGTTAACCTACGAGCAGTACTTC,CATTPSGGLTYEQYF
TRBJ2-1,TRBV5-1,-,TRBD2,TGCGCCAGCTCCTTAGCGGGAGAAGGCAATGAGCAGTTCTTC,CASSLAGEGNEQFF
TRBJ2-6,TRBV28,-,TRBD1,TGTGCCAGCAGTCCTCAGACAGGGGTCCCCTCTGGGGCCAACGTCCTGACTTTC,CASSPQTGVPSGANVLTF
TRBJ2-7,TRBV7-2,-,-,TGTGCCAGCAGCGTCGCCAGGGCAAACGAGCAGTACTTC,CASSVARANEQYF
TRBJ1-2,TRBV28,-,-,TGTGCCAGCAACACAGGGACCGTTGGCTACACCTTC,CASNTGTVGYTF
TRBJ2-5,TRBV5-6,-,-,TGTGCCAGCAGCCAAGCGGGAGAGACCCAGTACTTC,CASSQAGETQYF
TRBJ2-7,TRBV4-2,few,TRBD2,TGTGCCAGCAGCCAAGAGGCTAGCGGCCCCTACGAGCAGTACTTC,CASSQEASGPYEQYF
TRBJ1-6,TRBV7-2,-,TRBD1,TGTGCCAGCAGCTTAGCAGGGGAAAGGGGGCGCTTGACCTTTTATTCACCCCTCCACTTT,CASSLAGERGRLTFYSPLHF
TRBJ1-4,TRBV4-1,-,-,TGCGCCAGCAGCCAAGGAGGTCGCGGCAGACCTAATGAAAAACTGTTTTTT,CASSQGGRGRPNEKLFF
TRBJ2-5,TRBV10-3,once,TRBD1,TGTGCCATGACCCCCAGCCGGGACAGGGGCCAAGAGACCCAGTACTTC,CAMTPSRDRGQETQYF
TRBJ2-1,TRBV7-8,-,TRBD2,TGTGCCAGCAGCCCGGGCGGGGGGTACAATGAGCAGTTCTTC,CASSPGGGYNEQFF
TRBJ2-5,TRBV6-1,-,TRBD2,TGTGCCAGCAGTGAAGCGTTCCTAGCGGGGGGGAGGGAGACCCAGTACTTC,CASSEAFLAGGRETQYF
TRBJ2-7,TRBV29-1,few,TRBD2,TGCAGCGTTGCAACTAGCGGAGGCTCCTACGAGCAGTACTTC,CSVATSGGSYEQYF
TRBJ1-4,TRBV13,-,TRBD1,TGTGCCAGCAGCTTACGACAGGGGGGTGGGTATCTGGAAAAACTGTTTTTT,CASSLRQGGGYLEKLFF
TRBJ2-1,TRBV10-3,-,-,TGTGCCATCAGTGAGGACTCGCCGCTTGACTTGTACAATGAGCAGTTCTTC,CAISEDSPLDLYNEQFF
TRBJ2-1,TRBV29-1,-,TRBD1,TGCAGCGTTGAACGGGGACAGGGCCCCTACAATGAGCAGTTCTTC,CSVERGQGPYNEQFF
TRBJ2-1,TRBV28,-,-,TGTGCCAGCAGTCTTTCGAGGGAGCAGTTCTTC,CASSLSREQFF
TRBJ2-3,TRBV4-2,once,TRBD2,TGTGCCAGCAGCCAAACTCTACTAGCGTTAATAGCAGATACGCAGTATTTT,CASSQTLLALIADTQYF
TRBJ2-5,TRBV5-4,-,TRBD1,TGTGCCAGCCGCAGGGGGACGGAAGAGACCCAGTACTTC,CASRRGTEETQYF
TRBJ2-7,TRBV29-1,-,-,TGCAGCGTTGAAGGGGTTCTAGGGGGAGAGAACGAGCAGTACTTC,CSVEGVLGGENEQYF
TRBJ1-4,TRBV28,-,-,TGTGCCAGCAGTGGAGGTCTTCCCCTTAGGGAAAAACTGTTTTTT,CASSGGLPLREKLFF
TRBJ1-2,TRBV7-9,-,-,TGTGCCAGCAGCCCACAGCTCTCGGGGGGCTACACCTTC,CASSPQLSGGYTF
TRBJ1-4,TRBV2,few,TRBD1,TGTGCCAGCAGTGAGCAGGGGGCGAGTAATGAAAAACTGTTTTTT,CASSEQGASNEKLFF
TRBJ1-2,TRBV11-3,-,-,TGTGCCAGCAGCCATGCTAACGGGGTTCTCGGCTACACCTTC,CASSHANGVLGYTF
TRBJ2-7,TRBV5-8,-,-,TGTGCCAGCAGCTCTGGACAGATCTACGAGCAGTACTTC,CASSSGQIYEQYF
TRBJ2-3,TRBV7-2,few,TRBD1,TGTGCCAGCAGCCCTAGGGACAGGCCTTACACAGATACGCAGTATTTT,CASSPRDRPYTDTQYF
TRBJ2-6,TRBV21-1,once,-,TGTGCCGGGCCCCGGGGACAGGTCTCCTCTGGGGCCAACGTCCTGACTTTC,CAGPRGQVSSGANVLTF
TRBJ1-1,TRBV29-1,few,-,TGCAGCCACAGGGAAGGGGAAACTGAAGCTTTCTTT,CSHREGETEAFF
TRBJ1-5,TRBV15,-,-,TGTGCCACCAGCAGGGGGCAGGGCATCAATCAGCCCCAGCATTTT,CATSRGQGINQPQHF